Presented here are 17 T cell receptor beta chains from one specimen sequenced in a study of Graves' ophthalmopathy and Graves' hyperthyroidism. Amplifying from RNA transcripts, the study obtained TCR beta CDR3 regions. The authors performed first-round RT-PCR with HTBI primers and then a second-round multiplex PCR. TCRdb re-derived calls from the multiplex PCR reads in MiXCR, one entry per CDR3 protein. Of around 400,000 distinct CDR3 sequences listed, approximately 21% were seen once; the top ten hold around 3.2%. The sample comprised peripheral blood. The receptor set was obtained from a young woman with stable Graves' hyperthyroidism.

This clonotype showed up many times. The chain uses TRBV28 and TRBJ1-1, with no clear D. Germline CDR1 reads MDHEN; CDR2 reads SYDVKM. V was shortened by 2 bases and J by 3 bases, with 7 bases between the two germline ends. The CDR3 has 13 residues. The CDR3: CASSLTRYTEAFF. The CDR3, as DNA: TGTGCCAGCAGTTTAACCAGATACACTGAAGCTTTCTTT.

This clonotype has more than one count but fewer than ten. The V gene is TRBV2, the J gene TRBJ2-2; D may be TRBD1 (6 bases). The CDR3 totals 15 residues. V was clipped by 6 bases and J by 4 bases, with 15 bases between them. Germline V gene lookup returns CDR1 SNHLY and CDR2 FYNNEI. The DNA of the CDR3 is TGTGCCAGCAGACGGGACCGAGGGGGCACCGGGGAGCTGTTTTTT. It is translated as CASRRDRGGTGELFF.

Ten or more counts support this clonotype. J is TRBJ2-5 and V is TRBV28, with D hard to call. V was pared by 4 bases and J by 0 bases, with 12 bases between. The CDR3 is made up of 15 amino acids. Per the germline V gene, CDR1 is MDHEN and CDR2 is SYDVKM. The CDR3: CASSYRVGNQETQYF. CDR3 DNA: TGTGCCAGCAGTTATCGTGTGGGGAACCAAGAGACCCAGTACTTC.

The J gene is TRBJ1-6, the V gene TRBV3-1, with 7 bases aligning to TRBD1. Germline V CDR1 and CDR2: LGHDT, YNNKEL (reference sequence). The CDR3 extends over 18 amino acids. V lost 0 bases, J lost 4 bases, and 9 bases stayed unmatched. CDR3 protein: CASSQDRRRGPYNSPLHF. The DNA for the CDR3 is TGTGCCAGCAGCCAAGATAGGAGGAGGGGGCCTTATAATTCACCCCTCCACTTT. Combining the CDR3 with reference TRBV3-1 and TRBJ1-6 gives the whole variable domain DTAVSQTPKYLVTQMGNDKSIKCEQNLGHDTMYWYKQDSKKFLKIMFSYNNKELIINETVPNRFSPKSPDKAHLNLHINSLELGDSAVYFCASSQDRRRGPYNSPLHFGNGTRLTVT.

This clonotype came up a few times. This CDR3 reads CASSPPGRGQKETQYF. In DNA form, the CDR3 reads TGTGCCAGCAGCCCACCCGGTAGGGGACAGAAAGAGACCCAGTACTTC. The J gene is TRBJ2-5, the V gene TRBV7-2; 7 bases are a match to TRBD1. After removal of 5 bases from V and 3 bases from J, the junction contained 12 bases not matched to a gene. This CDR3 contains 16 residues. Per the germline V gene, CDR1 is SGHTA and CDR2 is FQGNSA.

This clonotype was recorded at least ten times. This chain joins TRBV7-2 and TRBJ2-5; D gene unclear. Germline V CDR1 and CDR2: SGHTA, FQGNSA. The CDR3 has 14 residues. Deletions cut 1 base from V and 5 bases from J, with 11 bases between. The DNA for the CDR3 is TGTGCCAGCAGCTTAGAGGTAGTGCGGGAGACCCAGTACTTC. This translates into CASSLEVVRETQYF.

This clonotype came up many times. This chain joins TRBV27 and TRBJ2-7; D is possibly TRBD1 or TRBD2 (6 bases each). The CDR3 sequence is 13 residues long. V shed 3 bases and J shed 6 bases, with 12 bases lying between them. The V gene's germline CDR1 is MNHEY and CDR2 SMNVEV (reference sequence). DNA of the CDR3: TGTGCCAGCAGTTTGGTCAGGGGAGGCGAGCAGTACTTC. Its protein product is CASSLVRGGEQYF.

The table lists this clonotype with a few counts. V is TRBV28 and J is TRBJ1-2, with TRBD1 identical over 8 bases. Germline values: CDR1 MDHEN, CDR2 SYDVKM. The junction had 10 bases not matched to a gene; V was cut back by 8 bases and J by 5 bases. CDR3 length: 14 residues. This CDR3 is CASDYQGAQYGYTF. The CDR3 nucleotides read TGTGCCAGCGACTATCAGGGGGCTCAGTATGGCTACACCTTC.

There are many counts of this clonotype. This sequence joins TRBV19 and TRBJ2-7; D may match TRBD1 or TRBD2 (5 bases each). The CDR3 extends over 15 amino acids. V was shortened by 6 bases and J by 3 bases, with 18 bases between the two germline ends. Germline lookup yields CDR1 LNHDA and CDR2 SQIVND (reference sequence). CDR3 protein: CASSGTWDGGYEQYF. The DNA of the CDR3 is TGTGCCAGTAGCGGGACGTGGGACGGTGGCTACGAGCAGTACTTC.

This clonotype was observed many times. This rearrangement joins TRBV5-1 to TRBJ2-2; tentative D call: TRBD2 (6 bases). V was clipped by 4 bases and J by 2 bases, with 15 bases between them. Per the germline V gene, CDR1 is SGHRS and CDR2 is YFSETQ. This CDR3 contains 16 residues. For the CDR3, the DNA is TGCGCCAGCAGCGAAACCGGGACTTCTAACACCGGGGAGCTGTTTTTT. It is translated as CASSETGTSNTGELFF.

This clonotype was detected many times. V is TRBV20-1 and J is TRBJ1-5; TRBD1 is a possible D gene (5 bases). CDR1 is DFQATT and CDR2 is SNEGSKA in the germline V gene (reference sequence). CDR3 length: 13 residues. Trimming took 1 base from V and 6 from J, leaving 10 bases between them. CDR3 loop: CSARGRAPQPQHF. The CDR3 DNA sequence: TGCAGTGCTAGAGGCAGGGCGCCTCAGCCCCAGCATTTT.

This clonotype was picked up many times. The chain employs TRBV30 and TRBJ2-6, with TRBD1 matching 7 bases. CDR1 and CDR2 (germline): GTSNPN, SVGIG (reference sequence). Trimming at V came to 2 bases and at J to 0 bases, leaving 10 bases not matched to a gene. The CDR3 has 18 residues. CDR3 DNA sequence: TGTGCCTGGAGTAGAGAACAGGGGATTAGCTCTGGGGCCAACGTCCTGACTTTC. This encodes CAWSREQGISSGANVLTF. Using reference TRBV30 and TRBJ2-6 for the parts outside the CDR3, the full variable domain is SQTIHQWPATLVQPVGSPLSLECTVEGTSNPNLYWYRQAAGRGLQLLFYSVGIGQISSEVPQNLSASRPQDRQFILSSKKLLLSDSGFYLCAWSREQGISSGANVLTFGAGSRLTVL.

V usage is TRBV28 and J usage is TRBJ2-7; D possibly corresponds to TRBD1 (6 bases). The CDR3 has 17 amino acids. V was pared by 7 bases and J by 2 bases, with 24 bases between. CDR1 is MDHEN and CDR2 is SYDVKM in the germline V gene. CDR3 bases: TGTGCCAGCAATATACAGGGAACTGGCTTAAGGACCTACGAGCAGTACTTC. Amino acid sequence: CASNIQGTGLRTYEQYF.

This clonotype was observed at least ten times. V gene TRBV6-5 combines with J gene TRBJ2-2; TRBD2 matches 14 bases. The CDR3 is made up of 15 amino acids. Per germline, CDR1 MNHEY and CDR2 SVGAGI. The junction had 4 bases not matched to a gene; V was cut back by 6 bases and J by 7 bases. The chain's CDR3 is CASSRGLAGGGELFF. Written as DNA, the CDR3 is TGTGCCAGCAGCAGAGGACTAGCGGGAGGCGGGGAGCTGTTTTTT.

This chain joins TRBV28 and TRBJ2-6; D is ambiguous. This CDR3 has 14 amino acids. Per germline, CDR1 MDHEN and CDR2 SYDVKM. The ends were cut back, 6 bases at V and 1 base at J, with 7 bases in the middle. CDR3 loop: CASRSPSGANVLTF. Written as DNA, the CDR3 is TGTGCCAGCAGATCCCCTTCTGGGGCCAACGTCCTGACTTTC.

The chain uses TRBV18 and TRBJ2-2; possibly TRBD1 for D (6 bases). The CDR3 is 15 residues long. The germline gives CDR1 KGHSH, CDR2 LQKENI. Deletions cut 6 bases from V and 1 base from J, with 12 bases between. The CDR3 coding sequence is TGTGCCAGCTCCTCACAGGGAAGGAACACCGGGGAGCTGTTTTTT. Encoded protein: CASSSQGRNTGELFF.

There are many counts of this clonotype. This chain uses TRBV20-1 with TRBJ2-7, with D tentatively TRBD2 (6 bases). Per germline, CDR1 DFQATT and CDR2 SNEGSKA (reference sequence). CDR3 length equals 14 residues. Between the trimmed V and J ends, which lost 5 bases and 1 base, there was a span of 15 bases. The CDR3 region has the DNA TGCAGTGCTGGCCGGGACTTAATATCCTACGAGCAGTACTTC. It codes for CSAGRDLISYEQYF.